What follows describes a single T cell receptor (beta chain). The sample originates from a study of control samples from healthy donors and cancer patients. The CDR3 is 17 residues long. Assay used: immunoSEQ multiplex PCR; TCRdb lists only in-frame clones, some missing. The table records about 150,000 clones, roughly 93% of them present only once. The sequencing sample was made of blood. The V call is TRBV7-5, the J call TRBJ2-6; no DNA check was done on the table's D call, TRBD1. TRBV7-5 is labeled a pseudogene. This clonotype was obtained from a man aged 18 to 29 in good health. In DNA, the CDR3 is TGTGCCAGAAGCCCCCGGACAGTCCTCTCTGGGGCCAACGTCCTGACTTTC. It specifies CARSPRTVLSGANVLTF.